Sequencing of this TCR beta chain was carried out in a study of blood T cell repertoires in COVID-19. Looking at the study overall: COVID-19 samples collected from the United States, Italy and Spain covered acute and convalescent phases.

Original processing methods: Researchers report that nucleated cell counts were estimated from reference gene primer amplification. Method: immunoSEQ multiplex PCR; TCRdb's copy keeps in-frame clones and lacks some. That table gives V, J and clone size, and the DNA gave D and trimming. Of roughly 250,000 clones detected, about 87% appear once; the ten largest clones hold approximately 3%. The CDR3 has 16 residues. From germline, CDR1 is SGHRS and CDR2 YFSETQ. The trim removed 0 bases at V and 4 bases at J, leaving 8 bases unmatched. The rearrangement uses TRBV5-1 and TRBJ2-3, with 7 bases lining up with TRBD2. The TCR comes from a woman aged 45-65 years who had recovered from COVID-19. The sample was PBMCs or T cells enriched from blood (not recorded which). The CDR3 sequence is CASSLALAVAADTQYF. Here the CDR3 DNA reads TGCGCCAGCAGCTTGGCCCTAGCGGTCGCTGCAGATACGCAGTATTTT. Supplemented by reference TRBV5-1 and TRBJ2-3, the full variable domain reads KAGVTQTPRYLIKTRGQQVTLSCSPISGHRSVSWYQQTPGQGLQFLFEYFSETQRNKGNFPGRFSGRQFSNSRSEMNVSTLELGDSALYLCASSLALAVAADTQYFGPGTRLTVL.